These 25 T cell receptor beta chains were sequenced from one sample in a study of Ad26.COV2.S vaccination and SARS-CoV-2 variants. TCRdb keeps only in-frame clones here, not all; method: immunoSEQ multiplex PCR. The sample shows approximately 250,000 clones, around nine tenths of them seen only once. The treatment denotes: over 15 received Ad26.COV2.S at low or high dose, single or two shots; roughly five received placebo; per-sample allocation not given. Day 63 following the first vaccine or placebo injection was when the samples were taken. The input for sequencing was peripheral blood, taken in a trial of Ad26.COV2.S vaccine versus placebo. The receptors stem from a person aged 18 to 65 who received the Ad26.COV2.S COVID-19 vaccine or a placebo.

The V gene is TRBV10-2, the J gene TRBJ2-7; 15 bases agree with TRBD2. CDR3 length equals 17 residues. J lost 6 bases, V lost 8 bases, and 14 bases had no gene match. In germline, CDR1 is WSHSY, CDR2 SAAADI. The CDR3, as DNA: TGCGCCAGCGGAGGGGGACTAGCGGGAGGCCAGAGGGGCGAGCAGTACGTC. It translates to CASGGGLAGGQRGEQYV.

The J gene is TRBJ2-7, the V gene TRBV4-1; possible D gene TRBD2, 5 bases. CDR3 length: 12 amino acids. Germline CDR1 is MGHRA and CDR2 is YSYEKL. V lost 4 bases and J 7 bases, leaving 11 bases between the germline ends. The CDR3 is CASSPRTGEQYF. The CDR3 DNA sequence: TGCGCCAGCAGCCCGCGGACGGGAGAGCAGTACTTC.

The V gene is TRBV4-2, the J gene TRBJ2-1; D uncertain. V was clipped by 0 bases and J by 4 bases, with 19 bases between them. CDR1 is LGHNA and CDR2 is YNFKEQ in the germline V gene. The CDR3 is 18 amino acids. The CDR3 sequence: CASSQDLPQAASYNEQFF. The CDR3 DNA sequence: TGTGCCAGCAGCCAAGATCTCCCTCAGGCAGCTTCTTACAATGAGCAGTTCTTC.

This rearrangement joins TRBV12-5 to TRBJ2-5; 7 nucleotides agree with TRBD1. CDR1 and CDR2 (germline): LGHNT, FRNRAP. The junction had 5 bases not matched to a gene; V was cut back by 6 bases and J by 4 bases. The CDR3 runs 13 residues. The CDR3 sequence: CASGTTGVETQYF. Here the CDR3 DNA reads TGTGCTAGTGGCACCACAGGGGTAGAGACCCAGTACTTC. Looking up the rest from reference TRBV12-5 and TRBJ2-5 gives the full variable domain: DARVTQTPRHKVTEMGQEVTMRCQPILGHNTVFWYRQTMMQGLELLAYFRNRAPLDDSGMPKDRFSAEMPDATLATLKIQPSEPRDSAVYFCASGTTGVETQYFGPGTRLLVL.

V is TRBV7-9 and J is TRBJ2-1; TRBD1 aligns across 10 bases. From germline, CDR1 is SEHNR and CDR2 FQNEAQ (reference sequence). J was trimmed by 4 bases and V by 1 base; bases with no gene match: 1. The CDR3 has 15 amino acids. The CDR3 nucleotides read TGTGCCAGCAGCTTAGTGGACAGGGGGTACAATGAGCAGTTCTTC. It specifies CASSLVDRGYNEQFF.

The V call is TRBV5-1, the J call TRBJ2-7, with D maybe TRBD1 (5 bases). The germline gives CDR1 SGHRS, CDR2 YFSETQ. V lost 0 bases, J lost 2 bases, and 9 bases lay in between. The length of the CDR3 is 14 residues. CDR3 residues: CASSLGGTTYEQYF. CDR3 nucleotides: TGCGCCAGCAGCTTGGGGGGCACAACCTACGAGCAGTACTTC.

The genes are TRBV3-1 (or the pseudogene TRBV3-2) and TRBJ1-6; 7 bases align to TRBD1. This CDR3 spans 17 amino acids. J gave up 2 bases and V 2 bases, and 6 bases lay outside the gene matches. Per germline, CDR1 LGHDT and CDR2 YNNKEL (reference sequence). The CDR3 DNA reads as TGTGCCAGCAGCCAAACTACAGGGGTGACCTATAATTCACCCCTCCACTTT. It specifies CASSQTTGVTYNSPLHF.

This sequence joins TRBV9 and TRBJ1-6; D is perhaps TRBD1 (5 bases). The CDR3 is 14 amino acids. The germline V gene encodes CDR1 SGDLS and CDR2 YYNGEE. The V end was cut by 2 bases, the J end by 7 bases, with 10 bases between. The CDR3 reads CASSVGGNNSPLHF. CDR3 sequence (DNA): TGTGCCAGCAGCGTCGGGGGGAACAATTCACCCCTCCACTTT. Full variable domain (remainder filled in from reference TRBV9 and TRBJ1-6): DSGVTQTPKHLITATGQRVTLRCSPRSGDLSVYWYQQSLDQGLQFLIQYYNGEERAKGNILERFSAQQFPDLHSELNLSSLELGDSALYFCASSVGGNNSPLHFGNGTRLTVT.

This chain links TRBV19 with TRBJ1-6; TRBD1 matches at 8 bases. This CDR3 comprises 18 residues. CDR1 and CDR2 from the germline V gene are LNHDA and SQIVND (reference sequence). V lost 2 bases, J lost 0 bases, and 6 bases stayed unmatched. The CDR3 DNA follows: TGTGCCAGTAGTATAAGGGGACAGGTTCGCTCCTATAATTCACCCCTCCACTTT. It yields the protein CASSIRGQVRSYNSPLHF.

V and J are TRBV6-4 and TRBJ1-2; 9 bases align to TRBD1. Germline V gene data show CDR1 as MRHNA and CDR2 as SNTAGT. The CDR3 length is 13 residues. J lost 7 bases, V lost 6 bases, and 6 bases had no gene match. The CDR3 coding sequence is TGTGCCAGCAGGGGGACAGGGCCCGGTGGCTACACCTTC. It codes for CASRGTGPGGYTF.

The chain combines TRBV18 with TRBJ2-6; the D gene is possibly TRBD1 (6 bases). Trimming took 2 bases from V and 1 from J, leaving 9 bases between them. The CDR3 totals 16 residues. The germline gives CDR1 KGHSH, CDR2 LQKENI. The CDR3 sequence: CASSPGGGSGANVLTF. The CDR3 DNA sequence: TGTGCCAGCTCACCAGGGGGCGGATCTGGGGCCAACGTCCTGACTTTC.

The chain employs TRBV4-3 and TRBJ2-7; a possible D gene is TRBD2 (6 bases). The length of the CDR3 is 14 residues. CDR1 is LGHNA and CDR2 is YSLEER in the germline V gene. Trimming took off 1 base at V and 7 bases at J, with 14 bases between the two ends. The CDR3 bases are TGCGCCAGCAGCCAAGTCCGGGGTGCGGGGGAGCAGTACTTC. It is translated as CASSQVRGAGEQYF.

V is TRBV5-8 and J is TRBJ2-3, with 7 bases aligning to TRBD2. Unmatched junction bases numbered 5, after V lost 4 bases and J lost 0 bases. This CDR3 is 15 amino acids long. Germline V gene sequence: CDR1 SGHTS, CDR2 YDEGEE. The CDR3, as DNA: TGTGCCAGCAGCCGAAGCGGGGCTAGCACAGATACGCAGTATTTT. It is translated as CASSRSGASTDTQYF.

The rearrangement links TRBV14 to TRBJ1-6; D is unresolved. Germline assignment: CDR1 SGHDN and CDR2 FVKESK. The V gene lost 2 bases and the J gene lost 6 bases, with 8 bases spanning the gap. This CDR3 spans 14 amino acids. The CDR3 loop is CASSQSWGNSPLHF. The CDR3, as DNA: TGTGCCAGCAGCCAATCCTGGGGTAATTCACCCCTCCACTTT.

CDR3 in amino acids: CASSSQMESNQPQHF. In nucleotides, the CDR3 is TGTGCCAGCAGTTCCCAGATGGAGAGCAATCAGCCCCAGCATTTT. The chain carries TRBV6-5 and TRBJ1-5; D unresolved. From germline, CDR1 is MNHEY and CDR2 SVGAGI. Trimming removed 4 bases from V and 1 base from J, with 11 bases in between. The CDR3 runs 15 residues.

This clone was picked up many times. J is TRBJ1-5 and V is TRBV19, with D possibly TRBD1 on 6 matching bases. V was clipped by 8 bases and J by 3 bases, with 23 bases between them. The CDR3 extends over 17 amino acids. The V gene's germline CDR1 is LNHDA and CDR2 SQIVND (reference sequence). CDR3 nucleotides: TGTGCCAGTTCCCTCTCCCCGGGACACGCCTACAATCAGCCCCAGCATTTT. Its protein product is CASSLSPGHAYNQPQHF.

The V call is TRBV24-1, the J call TRBJ1-5, with a possible D match to TRBD1 (5 bases). Trimming took 7 bases from V and 7 from J, leaving 28 bases between them. CDR3 length: 18 residues. Germline V CDR1 and CDR2: KGHDR, SFDVKD. The CDR3 DNA follows: TGTGCCACCAGAAAAAAGGTTAAATGGGGGAGAAGGCGACAGCCCCAGCATTTT. This gives the protein CATRKKVKWGRRRQPQHF.

The rearrangement joins TRBV5-1 to TRBJ1-2; D gene uncertain. The CDR3 extends over 14 amino acids. The V gene's germline CDR1 is SGHRS and CDR2 YFSETQ. Trimming stripped 2 bases from V and 4 bases from J, with 12 bases between. CDR3 region: CASSFTAGTYGYTF. CDR3 nucleotides: TGCGCCAGCAGCTTTACCGCGGGTACCTATGGCTACACCTTC.

CDR3 DNA: TGCGCCAGCAGCTTGGCTATACAGGGGGCGAACACCGGGGAGCTGTTTTTT. Amino acid sequence: CASSLAIQGANTGELFF. This chain uses TRBV5-1 with TRBJ2-2; TRBD1 matches 8 bases. V lost 0 bases to trimming and J lost 0 bases; unmatched junction nucleotides: 4. The CDR3 consists of 17 residues. Germline-derived CDR1 and CDR2 are SGHRS and YFSETQ.

The chain recombines TRBV5-1 with TRBJ2-7; 9 nucleotides align to TRBD2. Germline CDR1 reads SGHRS; CDR2 reads YFSETQ. This CDR3 comprises 16 residues. V lost 0 bases, J lost 4 bases, and 8 bases stayed unmatched. CDR3 bases: TGCGCCAGCAGCTTGGCACCCAGCGGGGGGAGTTACGAGCAGTACGTC. Encoded protein: CASSLAPSGGSYEQYV.

The rearrangement joins TRBV3-1 (or the pseudogene TRBV3-2) to TRBJ2-7; D perhaps matches TRBD1 (5 bases). CDR1 and CDR2 (germline): LGHDT, YNNKEL (reference sequence). CDR3 length: 16 residues. Trimming cost V 4 bases and J 0 bases, with 16 bases left between them. CDR3 sequence (DNA): TGTGCCAGCAGCCCTCGTCACAGGTTTAGCTCCTACGAGCAGTACGTC. Protein sequence: CASSPRHRFSSYEQYV.

The genes are TRBV3-1 (or the pseudogene TRBV3-2) and TRBJ2-2; 14 bases line up with TRBD2. Germline loops: CDR1 LGHDT, CDR2 YNNKEL (reference sequence). The CDR3 loop spans 16 amino acids. After removal of 1 base from V and 7 bases from J, the junction contained 2 bases not matched to a gene. The CDR3, as DNA: TGTGCCAGCAGCCAAGCTGGACTAGCGGGAGGCGGGGAGCTGTTTTTT. Amino acids: CASSQAGLAGGGELFF.

This sequence joins TRBV7-3 and TRBJ2-3; TRBD2 agrees at 10 bases. The CDR3 covers 19 residues. V gave up 0 bases and J gave up 3 bases; unmatched junction bases: 12. Germline values: CDR1 SGHTA, CDR2 FQGTGA. CDR3 nucleotides: TGTGCCAGCAGCTTAACTGAGGCAAGGCTAGCGGGAGAGACAGATACGCAGTATTTT. It is translated as CASSLTEARLAGETDTQYF.

The gene calls are TRBV12-5 and TRBJ2-7; tentatively, D is TRBD2 (5 bases). The germline V gene has CDR1 LGHNT and CDR2 FRNRAP. V was clipped by 5 bases and J by 3 bases, with 20 bases between them. This CDR3 has 16 amino acids. Here the CDR3 reads CASGTNRGREVYEQYF. CDR3 DNA sequence: TGTGCTAGTGGTACAAACAGAGGACGGGAAGTCTACGAGCAGTACTTC. Full variable domain (missing parts from reference TRBV12-5 and TRBJ2-7): DARVTQTPRHKVTEMGQEVTMRCQPILGHNTVFWYRQTMMQGLELLAYFRNRAPLDDSGMPKDRFSAEMPDATLATLKIQPSEPRDSAVYFCASGTNRGREVYEQYFGPGTRLTVT.

The rearrangement links TRBV28 to TRBJ2-5; TRBD1 is a possible D gene (5 bases). CDR1 and CDR2 from the germline V gene are MDHEN and SYDVKM. The CDR3 spans 12 residues. Trimming removed 6 bases at V and 2 bases at J, with 7 bases between. The CDR3 DNA reads as TGTGCCAGCAGGACAGTGCAAGAGACCCAGTACTTC. It is translated as CASRTVQETQYF.